A single T cell receptor (beta chain) is shown here with its context. Amplified TCR beta CDR3 regions derived from RNA transcripts. An initial round of RT-PCR targeting the TCR CDR3 relied on the HTBI primer set. TCRdb independently ran MiXCR on the multiplex PCR reads; one entry per CDR3 protein. This sample has around 570,000 distinct CDR3 sequences, with 15% to 20% found just once. This entry belongs to a study of T cells in Graves' hyperthyroidism and ophthalmopathy. Exclusions: uncontrolled infection, other autoimmune disease, pregnancy, lactation. The CDR3 covers 16 residues. Germline V gene sequence: CDR1 MNHEY, CDR2 SMNVEV (reference sequence). V lost 3 bases and J lost 3, with 14 bases in between.

The gene calls are TRBV27 and TRBJ1-4; a weak D match, TRBD1 (6 bases). This TCR was recovered from a man in his forties with Graves' ophthalmopathy. Material for sequencing was blood. The CDR3 protein is CASSFTKQGPNEKLFF. The DNA for the CDR3 is TGTGCCAGCAGTTTCACAAAGCAGGGGCCTAATGAAAAACTGTTTTTT.